What follows is one TCR beta chain and its context. The data originate from a study of shared clonotypes between healthy human individuals. Background on the study: The donor pool was made up of a couple of women and three men aged 18 to 49.

Assay used: immunoSEQ multiplex PCR; TCRdb lists only in-frame clones, some missing. This repertoire shows a few million clones, about 92% found once; its top ten account for 0.3% to 0.4%. From germline, CDR1 is SQVTM and CDR2 ANQGSEA. Trimming took off 3 bases at V and 4 bases at J, with 9 bases between the two ends. The CDR3 totals 12 residues. The split of CD4+ cells yielded CD45RA+ naive and CD45RA-negative memory subsets. The V gene is TRBV29-1, the J gene TRBJ1-2; D might be TRBD1 (6 bases). This receptor was identified in a man aged 18 to 30 in good health. Some clones in this sample may be carry-over from other donors' samples. Sequencing was done on a sample of naive CD4+ T cells from PBMCs. Subset given: CD45RA+ positively selected. CDR3 amino acids: CSVEAGAYGYTF. The CDR3 DNA reads TGCAGCGTTGAGGCAGGGGCCTATGGCTACACCTTC.